What follows are 20 T cell receptor beta chains derived from one specimen sequenced in a study of OX40 agonist ivuxolimab in advanced cancers. TCRdb keeps only in-frame clones here, not all; method: immunoSEQ multiplex PCR. The data show about 61,000 clones, under 90% seen once. The starting material was CD4+ or CD8+ T cells sorted from blood, obtained in a trial of the OX40 agonist ivuxolimab. Receptor source: an adult with an advanced solid tumor such as melanoma, head and neck, liver or kidney cancer.

This chain uses TRBV19 with TRBJ2-7; 13 bases align to TRBD2. CDR3 length: 16 residues. Germline values: CDR1 LNHDA, CDR2 SQIVND (reference sequence). V shed 0 bases and J 4 bases; nucleotides not matched to a gene: 3. This CDR3 reads CASSIEGLAGTYEQYF. In DNA form, the CDR3 reads TGTGCCAGTAGTATAGAGGGACTAGCGGGAACGTACGAGCAGTACTTC.

This clone was found a few times. This chain uses TRBV6-5 with TRBJ2-3; D might be TRBD2 (6 bases). Germline V gene data show CDR1 as MNHEY and CDR2 as SVGAGI. Trimming stripped 4 bases from V and 4 bases from J, with 15 bases between. This CDR3 contains 15 residues. The CDR3 DNA reads as TGTGCCAGCAGTTCTGGCGGGGATAAACCAGATACGCAGTATTTT. As protein: CASSSGGDKPDTQYF.

Note on this clone: The same CDR3 can be traced to other DNA sequences in this sample. CDR3 sequence reads: CASSQARGGGTGELFF. Written as DNA, the CDR3 is TGTGCCAGCAGCCAAGCCAGGGGAGGGGGAACCGGGGAGCTGTTTTTT. The chain links TRBV4-2 to TRBJ2-2; possible D gene TRBD2, 7 bases. The V and J ends lost 1 base and 5 bases respectively, with 14 bases between them. The CDR3 runs to 16 residues. CDR1 is LGHNA, CDR2 YNFKEQ, per germline.

The chain uses TRBV7-9 and TRBJ1-3; D remains ambiguous. V gave up 1 base and J gave up 0 bases, with 10 bases separating them. This CDR3 has 16 residues. Germline values: CDR1 SEHNR, CDR2 FQNEAQ (reference sequence). DNA for the CDR3: TGTGCCAGCAGCTTAGTGCAAGGGAACTCTGGAAACACCATATATTTT. Translated: CASSLVQGNSGNTIYF.

J is TRBJ2-3 and V is TRBV11-2; D unresolved. The V end was cut by 5 bases, the J end by 2 bases, with 14 bases between. The CDR3 totals 15 residues. Germline assignment: CDR1 SGHAT and CDR2 FQNNGV. Here the CDR3 reads CASSPLDGYTDTQYF. As DNA, the CDR3 is TGTGCCAGCAGCCCATTGGACGGTTACACAGATACGCAGTATTTT.

J is TRBJ2-1 and V is TRBV21-1; the table assigns TRBD1, which was not confirmed against the DNA. TRBV21-1 is a pseudogene. The CDR3 covers 16 residues. The CDR3 loop is CASSKKGDVSYNEQFF. The CDR3, as DNA: TGTGCCAGCAGCAAAAAGGGGGACGTTTCCTACAATGAGCAGTTCTTC.

The V gene is TRBV6-1, the J gene TRBJ1-4; possible D gene TRBD1, 5 bases. Trimming pared 5 bases from V and 4 bases from J, leaving 14 bases between. The V gene's germline CDR1 is MNHNS and CDR2 SASEGT. This CDR3 contains 15 residues. CDR3 nucleotide sequence: TGTGCCAGCAGTCTGAATCGAGGGGATAATGAAAAACTGTTTTTT. Translation: CASSLNRGDNEKLFF.

The chain recombines TRBV10-2 with TRBJ2-7; TRBD2 aligns across 11 bases. Germline CDR1 and CDR2: WSHSY and SAAADI. The CDR3 has 15 amino acids. J was trimmed by 7 bases and V by 0 bases; bases with no gene match: 5. In DNA, the CDR3 is TGCGCCAGCAGTGAGTCTAGCGGGAGGGCAAGAGAGCAGTACTTC. Protein sequence: CASSESSGRAREQYF.

The chain has TRBV6-5 and TRBJ2-1, with TRBD1 as a possible D gene (5 bases). Per the germline V gene, CDR1 is MNHEY and CDR2 is SVGAGI. V lost 4 bases and J 3 bases, leaving 10 bases between the germline ends. The CDR3 is made up of 14 amino acids. CDR3 region: CASSFSDSYNEQFF. The CDR3, as DNA: TGTGCCAGCAGTTTTTCTGACAGCTACAATGAGCAGTTCTTC.

The chain combines TRBV7-2 with TRBJ2-7, with D possibly matching TRBD2 (6 bases). The CDR3 consists of 14 residues. Trimming removed 1 base from V and 4 bases from J, with 11 bases in between. The germline gives CDR1 SGHTA, CDR2 FQGNSA. The CDR3 spells CASSLGPAGYEQYF. The CDR3 nucleotides are TGTGCCAGCAGCTTAGGACCAGCGGGTTACGAGCAGTACTTC.

The chain is built from TRBV2 and TRBJ1-5; 10 nucleotides match TRBD1. The germline CDR1 and CDR2 sequences are SNHLY and FYNNEI. The CDR3 length is 15 residues. Unmatched junction bases numbered 7, after V lost 6 bases and J lost 5 bases. Here the CDR3 reads CASRETGGNYQPQHF. In DNA, the CDR3 is TGTGCCAGCAGAGAGACAGGGGGCAATTATCAGCCCCAGCATTTT. Full variable domain (outside the CDR3, taken from reference TRBV2 and TRBJ1-5): EPEVTQTPSHQVTQMGQEVILRCVPISNHLYFYWYRQILGQKVEFLVSFYNNEISEKSEIFDDQFSVERPDGSNFTLKIRSTKLEDSAMYFCASRETGGNYQPQHFGDGTRLSIL.

The chain is built from TRBV11-1 and TRBJ2-5; 10 bases are a match to TRBD2. The CDR3 runs to 15 residues. Trimming cost V 3 bases and J 5 bases; bases outside gene matches: 6. Germline CDR1 is SGHAT and CDR2 is FQDESV (reference sequence). The CDR3 loop is CASSFSSGSMETQYF. The CDR3 region has the DNA TGTGCCAGCAGCTTCTCTAGCGGGAGTATGGAGACCCAGTACTTC.

This rearrangement joins TRBV7-8 to TRBJ1-3; D is unclear. V was clipped by 1 base and J by 1 base, with 8 bases between them. This CDR3 has 15 amino acids. The germline gives CDR1 SGHVS, CDR2 FQNEAQ. CDR3 bases: TGTGCCAGCAGCTTAGGGATAGGGTCTGGAAACACCATATATTTT. It specifies CASSLGIGSGNTIYF.

The CDR3 DNA is TGTGCCAGCAGCGTAGAAGTGACAGATACGCAGTATTTT. This sequence encodes CASSVEVTDTQYF. The J gene is TRBJ2-3, the V gene TRBV9; D is undetermined. V was pared by 0 bases and J by 3 bases, with 5 bases between. The CDR3 sequence is 13 residues long. The germline V gene encodes CDR1 SGDLS and CDR2 YYNGEE. The whole variable domain, filled in from reference TRBV9 and TRBJ2-3, reads DSGVTQTPKHLITATGQRVTLRCSPRSGDLSVYWYQQSLDQGLQFLIQYYNGEERAKGNILERFSAQQFPDLHSELNLSSLELGDSALYFCASSVEVTDTQYFGPGTRLTVL.

This clone was seen a few times. The chain links TRBV7-9 to TRBJ2-7, with TRBD1 as a possible D gene (5 bases). Between the trimmed V and J ends, which lost 0 bases and 5 bases, there was a span of 20 bases. Per germline, CDR1 SEHNR and CDR2 FQNEAQ (reference sequence). The CDR3 totals 17 residues. CDR3 loop: CASSLALGQGELDEQYF. The CDR3 DNA reads TGTGCCAGCAGCTTAGCGCTCGGCCAGGGCGAGTTGGACGAGCAGTACTTC.

V and J are TRBV21-1 and TRBJ2-1; TRBD2 was called by the table and not checked on the DNA. TRBV21-1 is a pseudogene segment. This CDR3 is 21 amino acids long. The CDR3 reads CASSPLAASGSRQSSYNEQFF. The CDR3 DNA sequence: TGTGCCAGCAGCCCCCTTGCGGCTAGCGGCAGCCGACAAAGCTCCTACAATGAGCAGTTCTTC.

The chain combines TRBV5-1 with TRBJ2-7; no definite D call. Germline CDR1 SGHRS, CDR2 YFSETQ. Between the trimmed V and J ends, which lost 0 bases and 3 bases, there was a span of 10 bases. This CDR3 has 14 residues. CDR3 in amino acids: CASSLDRELYEQYF. In nucleotides, the CDR3 is TGCGCCAGCAGCTTGGATAGGGAACTCTACGAGCAGTACTTC.

The chain is built from TRBV7-9 and TRBJ2-5, with 8 nucleotides matching TRBD1. J gave up 2 bases and V 5 bases, and 4 bases lay outside the gene matches. The V gene's germline CDR1 is SEHNR and CDR2 FQNEAQ (reference sequence). The CDR3 is 14 residues long. CDR3 in amino acids: CASSTRQGQETQYF. DNA for the CDR3: TGTGCCAGCAGCACTCGACAGGGGCAAGAGACCCAGTACTTC.

J is TRBJ1-1 and V is TRBV25-1, with D perhaps matching TRBD1 (6 bases). CDR1 MGHDK and CDR2 SYGVNS come from the germline V gene. V dropped 0 bases and J dropped 5 bases, with 13 bases sitting between them. This CDR3 is built from 15 residues. The CDR3 loop is CASSEYAGRGTEAFF. The CDR3 coding sequence is TGTGCCAGCAGTGAATACGCAGGGAGGGGGACTGAAGCTTTCTTT. The full variable domain, completed using reference TRBV25-1 and TRBJ1-1, is EADIYQTPRYLVIGTGKKITLECSQTMGHDKMYWYQQDPGMELHLIHYSYGVNSTEKGDLSSESTVSRIRTEHFPLTLESARPSHTSQYLCASSEYAGRGTEAFFGQGTRLTVV.

This clone was seen once. The chain uses TRBV11-2 and TRBJ2-5; D may be TRBD1 or TRBD2 (5 bases each). Deletions cut 5 bases from V and 11 bases from J, with 21 bases between. The CDR3 extends over 14 amino acids. Germline V gene sequence: CDR1 SGHAT, CDR2 FQNNGV. The CDR3 protein is CASSPSGPLRAQYF. CDR3 nucleotides: TGTGCCAGCAGCCCGTCGGGACCCCTGCGCGCGCAGTACTTC.